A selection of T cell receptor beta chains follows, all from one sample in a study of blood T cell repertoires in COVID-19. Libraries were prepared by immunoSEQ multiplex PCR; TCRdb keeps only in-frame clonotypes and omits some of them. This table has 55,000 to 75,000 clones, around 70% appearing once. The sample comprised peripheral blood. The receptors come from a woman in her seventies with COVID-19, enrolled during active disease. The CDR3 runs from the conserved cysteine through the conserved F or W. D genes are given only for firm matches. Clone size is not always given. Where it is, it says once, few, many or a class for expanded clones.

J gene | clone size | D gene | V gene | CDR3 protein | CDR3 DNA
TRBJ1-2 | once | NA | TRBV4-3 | CASSQYPDYGYTF | TGCGCCAGCAGCCAATATCCGGACTATGGCTACACCTTC
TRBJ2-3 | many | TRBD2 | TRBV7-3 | CASSSLAGGRTYF | TGTGCCAGCAGCTCTTTAGCGGGAGGCCGGACGTATTTT
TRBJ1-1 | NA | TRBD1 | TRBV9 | CASATGDRTEAFF | TGTGCCAGTGCTACAGGGGATAGGACTGAAGCTTTCTTT
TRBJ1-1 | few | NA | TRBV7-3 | CASSSATNTEAFF | TGTGCCAGCAGCTCCGCTACGAACACTGAAGCTTTCTTT
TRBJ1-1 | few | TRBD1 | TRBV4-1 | CASSPQGAGVNTEAFF | TGCGCCAGCAGCCCACAGGGGGCGGGGGTGAACACTGAAGCTTTCTTT
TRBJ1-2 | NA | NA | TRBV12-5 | CASAPGLEPTLYGYTF | TGTGCTAGTGCTCCCGGACTGGAACCCACGCTCTATGGCTACACCTTC
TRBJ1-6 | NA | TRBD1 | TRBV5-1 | CASSAEQGQALHF | TGCGCCAGCAGCGCCGAACAAGGACAGGCACTCCACTTT
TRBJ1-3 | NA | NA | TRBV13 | CASSLGPGSFLSGNTIYF | TGTGCCAGCAGCTTAGGCCCTGGCTCTTTCCTCTCTGGAAACACCATATATTTT
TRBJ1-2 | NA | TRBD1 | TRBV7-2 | CASSSRGTPDYGYTF | TGTGCCAGCAGCTCCAGGGGGACCCCAGACTATGGCTACACCTTC
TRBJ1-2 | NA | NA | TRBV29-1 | CSVLDRRPSNYGYTF | TGCAGCGTCCTCGACAGGAGACCCTCTAACTATGGCTACACCTTC
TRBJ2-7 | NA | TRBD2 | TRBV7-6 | CASSAGTSGGTYEQYF | TGTGCCAGCAGCGCCGGGACTAGCGGGGGGACCTACGAGCAGTACTTC
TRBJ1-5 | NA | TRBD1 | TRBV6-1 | CASSATGGQNNQPQHF | TGTGCCAGCAGTGCGACAGGGGGGCAAAACAATCAGCCCCAGCATTTT
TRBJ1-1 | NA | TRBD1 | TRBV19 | CASMEAGGRVPPFF | TGTGCCAGTATGGAGGCAGGGGGCCGTGTACCACCTTTCTTT
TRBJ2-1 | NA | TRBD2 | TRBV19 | CASSKGGTSGRTHVSNEQFF | TGTGCCAGTAGTAAAGGGGGGACTAGCGGGAGGACTCATGTCTCCAATGAGCAGTTCTTC
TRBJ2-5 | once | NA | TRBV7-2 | CASSLTGIGETQYF | TGTGCCAGCAGCTTAACGGGAATAGGAGAGACCCAGTACTTC
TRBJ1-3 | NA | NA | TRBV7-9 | CASSPRGSGNTIYF | TGTGCCAGCAGCCCCAGGGGTAGTGGAAACACCATATATTTT
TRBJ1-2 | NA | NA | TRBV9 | CASSMRTGLDGYTF | TGTGCCAGCAGCATGAGAACAGGTTTGGATGGCTACACCTTC
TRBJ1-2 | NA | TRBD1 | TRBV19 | CASSIKGARAGYTF | TGTGCCAGTAGTATAAAGGGGGCGCGGGCTGGCTACACCTTC
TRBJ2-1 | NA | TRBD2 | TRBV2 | CASSDGTSGASYNEQFF | TGTGCCAGCAGCGACGGGACTAGCGGCGCGTCCTACAATGAGCAGTTCTTC
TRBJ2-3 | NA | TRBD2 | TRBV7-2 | CASSLDAGGADTQYF | TGTGCCAGCAGCTTAGATGCGGGGGGCGCAGATACGCAGTATTTT
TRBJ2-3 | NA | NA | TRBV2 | CASSWRGGDTQYF | TGTGCCAGCAGTTGGAGGGGGGGAGATACGCAGTATTTT